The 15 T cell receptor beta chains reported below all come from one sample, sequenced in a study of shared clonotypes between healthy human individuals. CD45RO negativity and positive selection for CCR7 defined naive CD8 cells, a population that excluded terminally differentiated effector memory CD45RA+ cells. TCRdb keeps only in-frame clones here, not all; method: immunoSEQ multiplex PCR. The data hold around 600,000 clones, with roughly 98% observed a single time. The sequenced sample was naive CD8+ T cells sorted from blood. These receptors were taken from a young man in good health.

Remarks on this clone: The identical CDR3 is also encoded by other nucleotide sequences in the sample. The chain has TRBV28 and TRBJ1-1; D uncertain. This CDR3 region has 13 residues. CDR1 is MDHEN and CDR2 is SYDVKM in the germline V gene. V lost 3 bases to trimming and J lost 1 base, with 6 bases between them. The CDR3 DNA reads TGTGCCAGCAGTTTCGGTGGGAACACTGAAGCTTTCTTT. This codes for CASSFGGNTEAFF.

The CDR3 DNA reads as TGCAGCGTTGGGAGGGAGGGGGAGTGGATAGTCAATACGCAGTATTTT. Translated, it gives CSVGREGEWIVNTQYF. J is TRBJ2-3 and V is TRBV29-1; perhaps TRBD2 as D (7 bases). The CDR3 has 16 amino acids. V gave up 4 bases and J gave up 7 bases, with 24 bases separating them. Germline-derived CDR1 and CDR2 are SQVTM and ANQGSEA.

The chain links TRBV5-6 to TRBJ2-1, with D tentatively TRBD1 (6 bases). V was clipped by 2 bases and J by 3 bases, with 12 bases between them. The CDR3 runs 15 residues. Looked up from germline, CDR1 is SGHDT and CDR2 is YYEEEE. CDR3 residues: CASSFGQSGYNEQFF. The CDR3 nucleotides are TGTGCCAGCAGCTTCGGACAGAGCGGCTACAATGAGCAGTTCTTC.

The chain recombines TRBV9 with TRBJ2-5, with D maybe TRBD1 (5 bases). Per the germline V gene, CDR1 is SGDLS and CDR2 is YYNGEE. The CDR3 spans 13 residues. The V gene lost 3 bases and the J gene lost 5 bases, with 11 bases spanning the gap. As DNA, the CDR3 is TGTGCCAGCAGCGAAGGGGTGGTGGAGACCCAGTACTTC. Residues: CASSEGVVETQYF.

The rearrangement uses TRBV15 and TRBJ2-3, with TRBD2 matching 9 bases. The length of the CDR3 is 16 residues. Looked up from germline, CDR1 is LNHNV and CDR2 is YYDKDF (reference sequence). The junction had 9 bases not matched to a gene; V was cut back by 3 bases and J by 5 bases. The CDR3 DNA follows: TGTGCCACCAGCAGTTTTGTAGCGGGAGCCGGAGATACGCAGTATTTT. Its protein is CATSSFVAGAGDTQYF.

This CDR3 reads CARSLAGTKIATDTQYF. CDR3 in DNA: TGTGCCAGAAGCTTGGCCGGGACCAAAATCGCCACAGATACGCAGTATTTT. V usage is TRBV5-3 and J usage is TRBJ2-3; either TRBD1 or TRBD2 may fit D (5 bases each). TRBV5-3 is known as an ORF, though its function is uncertain. Trimming stripped 0 bases from V and 2 bases from J, with 16 bases between. The CDR3 totals 17 residues.

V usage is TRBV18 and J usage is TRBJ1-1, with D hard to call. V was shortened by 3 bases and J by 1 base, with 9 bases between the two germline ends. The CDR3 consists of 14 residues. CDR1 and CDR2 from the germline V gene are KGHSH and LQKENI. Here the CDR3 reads CASSPPGRNTEAFF. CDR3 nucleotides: TGTGCCAGCTCACCGCCCGGTAGGAACACTGAAGCTTTCTTT.

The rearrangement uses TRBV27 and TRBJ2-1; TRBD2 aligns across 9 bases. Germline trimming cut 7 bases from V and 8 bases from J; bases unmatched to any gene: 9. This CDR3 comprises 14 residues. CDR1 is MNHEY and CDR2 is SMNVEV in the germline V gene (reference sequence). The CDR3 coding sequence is TGTGCCAGCACCCTTAGCGGGAGCTTCGATGAGCAGTTCTTC. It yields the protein CASTLSGSFDEQFF.

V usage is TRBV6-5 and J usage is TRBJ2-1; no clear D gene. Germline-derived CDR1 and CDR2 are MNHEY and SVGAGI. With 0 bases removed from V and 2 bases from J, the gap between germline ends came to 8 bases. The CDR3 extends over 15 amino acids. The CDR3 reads CASSYSADAYNEQFF. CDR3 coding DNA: TGTGCCAGCAGTTACTCGGCGGACGCCTACAATGAGCAGTTCTTC.

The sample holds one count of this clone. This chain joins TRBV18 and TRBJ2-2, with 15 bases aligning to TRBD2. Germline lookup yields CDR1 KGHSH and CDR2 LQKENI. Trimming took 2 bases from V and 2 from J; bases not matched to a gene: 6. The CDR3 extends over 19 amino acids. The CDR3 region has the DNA TGTGCCAGCTCACCAGTACCGGGACTAGCGGGAGGAAACACCGGGGAGCTGTTTTTT. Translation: CASSPVPGLAGGNTGELFF.

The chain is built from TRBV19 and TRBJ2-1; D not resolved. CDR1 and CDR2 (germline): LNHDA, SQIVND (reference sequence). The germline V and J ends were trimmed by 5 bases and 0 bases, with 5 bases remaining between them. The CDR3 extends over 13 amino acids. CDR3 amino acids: CASSPGSYNEQFF. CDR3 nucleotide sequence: TGTGCCAGTAGTCCGGGCTCCTACAATGAGCAGTTCTTC.

CDR3 sequence (DNA): TGCAGCGTTGAATTGGACAGGGGTACAGATACGCAGTATTTT. It specifies CSVELDRGTDTQYF. V usage is TRBV29-1 and J usage is TRBJ2-3, with TRBD1 identical over 9 bases. V was pared by 2 bases and J by 3 bases, with 3 bases of the junction left unmatched. CDR3 length: 14 residues. Germline CDR1 SQVTM, CDR2 ANQGSEA.

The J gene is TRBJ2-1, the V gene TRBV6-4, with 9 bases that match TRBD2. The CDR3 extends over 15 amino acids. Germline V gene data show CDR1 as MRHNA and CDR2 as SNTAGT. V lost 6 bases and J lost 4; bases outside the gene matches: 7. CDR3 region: CASSAGTSSYNEQFF. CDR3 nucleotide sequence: TGTGCCAGCAGCGCGGGGACTAGCAGTTACAATGAGCAGTTCTTC.

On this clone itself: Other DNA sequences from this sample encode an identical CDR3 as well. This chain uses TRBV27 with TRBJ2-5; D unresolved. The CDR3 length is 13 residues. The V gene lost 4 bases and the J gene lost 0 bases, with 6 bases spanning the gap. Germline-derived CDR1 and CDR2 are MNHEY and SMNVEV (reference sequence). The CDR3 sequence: CASSSGHQETQYF. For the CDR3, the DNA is TGTGCCAGCAGTTCCGGCCACCAAGAGACCCAGTACTTC.

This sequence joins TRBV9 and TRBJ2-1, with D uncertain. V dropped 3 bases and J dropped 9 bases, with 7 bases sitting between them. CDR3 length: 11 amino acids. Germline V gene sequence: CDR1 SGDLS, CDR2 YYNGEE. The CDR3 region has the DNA TGTGCCAGCAGCGGAGTTAGTGAGCAGTTCTTC. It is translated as CASSGVSEQFF. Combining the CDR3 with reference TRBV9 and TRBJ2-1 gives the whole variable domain DSGVTQTPKHLITATGQRVTLRCSPRSGDLSVYWYQQSLDQGLQFLIQYYNGEERAKGNILERFSAQQFPDLHSELNLSSLELGDSALYFCASSGVSEQFFGPGTRLTVL.